What follows is one T cell receptor (beta chain) and its context. Its specificity is not known. This sample is drawn from a study of T cells in tuberculosis. Overall study findings and caveats: Smaller alpha distances in active tuberculosis partly reflected shorter CDR3-alpha lengths.

Some clones are missing from TCRdb's copy, which holds only in-frame ones; the method was immunoSEQ multiplex PCR. The sample yields about 20,000 clones, approximately 90% seen once. The TCR was taken from a donor aged 10 to 29 with latent tuberculosis or without tuberculosis infection. Sequenced sample: PBMCs.

CDR3 coding DNA: TGTGCCAGCAGCTTGGGAGCGGGGGTCCAAGAGACCCAGTACTTC. Protein product: CASSLGAGVQETQYF. The chain links TRBV5-4 to TRBJ2-5; 8 bases line up with TRBD2. J lost 1 base, V lost 0 bases, and 2 bases had no gene match. Germline V gene lookup returns CDR1 SGHNT and CDR2 YYREEE (reference sequence). This CDR3 has 15 amino acids. Filled out from reference TRBV5-4 and TRBJ2-5, the complete variable domain reads ETGVTQSPTHLIKTRGQQVTLRCSSQSGHNTVSWYQQALGQGPQFIFQYYREEENGRGNFPPRFSGLQFPNYSSELNVNALELDDSALYLCASSLGAGVQETQYFGPGTRLLVL.